This T cell receptor beta chain was profiled in a study of OX40 agonist ivuxolimab in advanced cancers. About the study: Patients were given ivuxolimab, an antibody that agonizes OX40 (CD134).

The repertoire was sequenced with immunoSEQ multiplex PCR; TCRdb's copy has only in-frame clones and lacks some. The data contain 70,000 or so clones, roughly 84% of them singletons. This CDR3 has 16 amino acids. The ends lost 0 bases at V and 4 bases at J; junction bases unmatched: 4. The germline V gene encodes CDR1 SGHRS and CDR2 YFSETQ. On cycle 4 day 1 and cycle 7 day 1, as well as at baseline, blood was sampled. The sequence came from an adult with an advanced solid tumor such as melanoma, head and neck, liver or kidney cancer. The genes are TRBV5-1 and TRBJ2-7, with TRBD2 matching over 13 bases. Sequencing used CD4+ or CD8+ T cells sorted from blood, obtained in a trial of the OX40 agonist ivuxolimab. The CDR3: CASSLGLAGGGYEQYF. CDR3 in DNA: TGCGCCAGCAGCTTGGGACTAGCGGGAGGCGGTTACGAGCAGTACTTC.